This passage covers 2 T cell receptor beta chains from one sample sequenced in a study of CD8+ T cells in alopecia areata. Treatment denoted: oral pan-JAK inhibitor, 5-10 mg twice daily. Investigators isolated RNA and reverse transcribed it into cDNA to act as the sequencing template. The table came from immunoSEQ multiplex PCR; TCRdb's copy has only in-frame clones and leaves some out. The sample includes 150,000 or so clones, about 88% seen only once; the top ten take around 14%. Sequenced here: CD8+ T cells sorted from blood, sampled at week 4, from a patient treated with tofacitinib. The receptors stem from a human donor with alopecia areata.

V usage is TRBV27 and J usage is TRBJ2-7; 7 nucleotides agree with TRBD1. Unmatched junction bases numbered 10, after V lost 4 bases and J lost 4 bases. CDR1 MNHEY and CDR2 SMNVEV come from the germline V gene (reference sequence). The length of the CDR3 is 15 residues. The CDR3 region is CASSSSDRVRYEQYF. CDR3 nucleotide sequence: TGTGCCAGCAGTTCCTCCGACAGGGTCCGGTACGAGCAGTACTTC.

The chain has TRBV25-1 and TRBJ2-2; D is perhaps TRBD1 (5 bases). The V gene lost 2 bases and the J gene lost 5 bases, with 18 bases spanning the gap. CDR3 length: 17 amino acids. Germline loops: CDR1 MGHDK, CDR2 SYGVNS. The CDR3 region has the DNA TGTGCCAGCAGTGAAAGTGATGCAGGGAAATGGACCGGGGAGCTGTTTTTT. Translating gives CASSESDAGKWTGELFF.